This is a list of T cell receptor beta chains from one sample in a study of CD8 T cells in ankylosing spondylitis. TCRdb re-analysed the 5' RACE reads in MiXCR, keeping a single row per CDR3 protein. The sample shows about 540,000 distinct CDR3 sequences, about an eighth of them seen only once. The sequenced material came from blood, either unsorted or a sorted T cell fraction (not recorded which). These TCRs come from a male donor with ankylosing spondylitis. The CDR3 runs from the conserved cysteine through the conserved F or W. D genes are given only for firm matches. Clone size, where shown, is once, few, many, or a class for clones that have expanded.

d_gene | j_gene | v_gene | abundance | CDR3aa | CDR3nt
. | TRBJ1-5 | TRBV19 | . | CASSVEGRAQHF | TGTGCCAGTAGTGTCGAGGGAAGGGCCCAGCATTTT
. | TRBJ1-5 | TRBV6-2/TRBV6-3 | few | CASSLRGFKQPQHF | TGTGCCAGCAGCTTGAGGGGGTTCAAACAGCCCCAGCATTTT
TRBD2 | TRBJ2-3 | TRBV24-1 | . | CATTSGSSDTQYF | TGTGCCACTACTAGCGGGAGTTCAGATACGCAGTATTTT
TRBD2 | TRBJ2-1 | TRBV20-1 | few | CSAEGLGEYNEQFF | TGCAGTGCTGAAGGACTAGGAGAATACAATGAGCAGTTCTTC
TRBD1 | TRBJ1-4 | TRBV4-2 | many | CASSPGGRNEKLFF | TGTGCCAGCAGTCCAGGGGGGAGAAATGAAAAACTGTTTTTT
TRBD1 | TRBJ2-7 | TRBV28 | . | CAIQGVTYEQYF | TGTGCCATCCAGGGGGTGACCTACGAGCAGTACTTC
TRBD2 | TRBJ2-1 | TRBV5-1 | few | CASSSPGLAGVDEQFF | TGCGCCAGCAGCTCCCCCGGACTAGCGGGAGTCGATGAGCAGTTCTTC
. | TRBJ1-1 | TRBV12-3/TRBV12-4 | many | CASSSDKDRSVTEAFF | TGTGCCAGCAGTTCAGACAAAGACAGGTCCGTTACTGAAGCTTTCTTT
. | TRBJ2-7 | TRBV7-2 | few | CASSRITADEQYF | TGTGCCAGCAGCAGGATTACCGCGGACGAGCAGTACTTC
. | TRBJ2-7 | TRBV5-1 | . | CASSSLPGGTYEQYF | TGCGCCAGCAGCTCTCTCCCCGGCGGGACCTACGAGCAGTACTTC
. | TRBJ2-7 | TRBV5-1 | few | CASSWAGSYEQYF | TGCGCCAGCAGCTGGGCAGGGTCCTACGAGCAGTACTTC
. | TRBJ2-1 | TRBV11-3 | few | CASSPSGRALGNEQFF | TGTGCCAGCAGCCCTTCCGGTAGAGCACTAGGCAATGAGCAGTTCTTC
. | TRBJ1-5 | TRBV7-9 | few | CASSSEGPPQHF | TGTGCCAGCAGCTCCGAGGGGCCGCCCCAGCATTTT
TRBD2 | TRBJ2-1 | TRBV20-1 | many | CSGRLAGPNEQFF | TGCAGTGGGAGACTAGCGGGACCCAATGAGCAGTTCTTC
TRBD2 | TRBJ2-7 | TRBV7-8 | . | CASSWTSGDYEQYF | TGTGCCAGCAGCTGGACTAGCGGAGACTACGAGCAGTACTTC
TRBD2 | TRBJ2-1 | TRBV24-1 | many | CATSDSGLADYNEQFF | TGTGCCACCAGTGATTCTGGACTAGCGGATTACAATGAGCAGTTCTTC
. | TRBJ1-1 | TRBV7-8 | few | CASSLVPLGTEAFF | TGTGCCAGCAGCTTAGTTCCTCTTGGGACTGAAGCTTTCTTT
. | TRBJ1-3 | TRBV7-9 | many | CASNPRTVSGNTIYF | TGTGCCAGCAACCCCCGGACCGTCTCTGGAAACACCATATATTTT
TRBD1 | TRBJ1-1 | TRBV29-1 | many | CSVVGTGKGTEAFF | TGCAGCGTTGTCGGGACAGGGAAAGGCACTGAAGCTTTCTTT
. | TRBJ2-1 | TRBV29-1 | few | CSAGWTMGEGEQFF | TGCAGCGCCGGCTGGACAATGGGGGAAGGTGAGCAGTTCTTC
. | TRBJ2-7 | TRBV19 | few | CASSISGYAYEQYF | TGTGCCAGTAGTATCTCCGGCTACGCCTACGAGCAGTACTTC
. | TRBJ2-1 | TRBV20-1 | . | CSARNEQFF | TGCAGTGCCCGCAATGAGCAGTTCTTC
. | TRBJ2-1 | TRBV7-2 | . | CASSLDPGENNEQFF | TGTGCCAGCAGCTTAGACCCGGGAGAGAACAATGAGCAGTTCTTC
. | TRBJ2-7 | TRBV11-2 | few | CASSLDRDISKEQYF | TGTGCCAGCAGCTTAGATCGGGACATCTCAAAGGAGCAGTACTTC
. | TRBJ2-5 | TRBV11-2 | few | CASSLDPIQETQYF | TGTGCCAGCAGCTTAGATCCGATCCAAGAGACCCAGTACTTC
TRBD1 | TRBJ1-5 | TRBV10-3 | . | CAISESDRTHQPQHF | TGTGCCATCAGTGAGTCGGACAGGACCCATCAGCCCCAGCATTTT
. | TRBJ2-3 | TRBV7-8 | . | CASSRETIGTDTQYF | TGTGCCAGCAGCAGAGAGACCATTGGTACAGATACGCAGTATTTT
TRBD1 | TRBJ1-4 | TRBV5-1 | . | CASSFDTGGRIEKLFF | TGCGCCAGCAGCTTCGATACAGGGGGCCGGATCGAAAAACTGTTTTTT
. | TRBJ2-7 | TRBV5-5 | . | CASSPWVYEQYF | TGTGCCAGCAGCCCGTGGGTCTACGAGCAGTACTTC
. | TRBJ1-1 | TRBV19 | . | CASSKLPGPSTEAFF | TGTGCCAGTAGCAAGCTCCCAGGGCCGAGCACTGAAGCTTTCTTT
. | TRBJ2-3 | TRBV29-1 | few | CSVEYMAGADTQYF | TGCAGCGTTGAATATATGGCCGGGGCAGATACGCAGTATTTT
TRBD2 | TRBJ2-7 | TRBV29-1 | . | CSVTGTSGINEQYF | TGCAGCGTTACCGGGACTAGCGGAATCAACGAGCAGTACTTC
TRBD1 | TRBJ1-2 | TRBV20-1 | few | CSAGTGTPHTF | TGCAGTGCAGGGACAGGGACCCCTCATACCTTC
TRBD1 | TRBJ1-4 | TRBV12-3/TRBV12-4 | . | CASSFIQGANEKLFF | TGTGCCAGCAGTTTTATTCAGGGGGCTAATGAAAAACTGTTTTTT
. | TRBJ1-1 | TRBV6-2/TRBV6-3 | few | CASSSGDGWGPEAFF | TGTGCCAGCAGTTCGGGGGACGGATGGGGGCCTGAAGCTTTCTTT
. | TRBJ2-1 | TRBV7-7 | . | CASSIGGLSNEQFF | TGTGCCAGCAGCATAGGGGGACTATCCAATGAGCAGTTCTTC
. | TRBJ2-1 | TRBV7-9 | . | CASSPMRFSYNEQFF | TGTGCCAGCAGCCCAATGAGGTTCTCCTACAATGAGCAGTTCTTC
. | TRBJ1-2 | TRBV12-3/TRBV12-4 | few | CASSLEGFGYTF | TGTGCCAGCAGCCTAGAGGGGTTTGGCTACACCTTC
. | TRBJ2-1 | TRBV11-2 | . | CASTSFDGGVYNEQFF | TGTGCCAGCACCTCTTTCGACGGGGGAGTTTACAATGAGCAGTTCTTC
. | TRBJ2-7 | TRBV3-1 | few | CASSHLLREQYF | TGTGCCAGCAGCCATCTCCTCCGCGAGCAGTACTTC
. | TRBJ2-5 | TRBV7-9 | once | CASSSPRVTTQYF | TGTGCCAGCAGCTCGCCGAGGGTGACGACCCAGTACTTC
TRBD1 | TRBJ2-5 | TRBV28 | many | CASSLWGQGQETQYF | TGTGCCAGCAGTTTATGGGGACAGGGACAAGAGACCCAGTACTTC
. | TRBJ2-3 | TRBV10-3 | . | CAISGGVGITDTQYF | TGTGCCATCAGTGGTGGAGTAGGAATCACAGATACGCAGTATTTT
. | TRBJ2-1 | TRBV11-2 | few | CASTSSVGEQFF | TGTGCCAGCACCTCTAGCGTCGGTGAGCAGTTCTTC
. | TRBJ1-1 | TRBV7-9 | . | CASSLGGLETEAFF | TGTGCCAGCAGCTTGGGGGGGTTGGAGACTGAAGCTTTCTTT
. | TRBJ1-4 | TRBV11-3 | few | CASSPDRTNEKLFF | TGTGCCAGCAGCCCTGACAGAACTAATGAAAAACTGTTTTTT
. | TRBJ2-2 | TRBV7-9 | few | CASSLATRNTGELFF | TGTGCCAGCAGCTTAGCGACGAGGAACACCGGGGAGCTGTTTTTT
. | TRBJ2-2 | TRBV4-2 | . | CASSQDLLRGGELFF | TGTGCCAGCAGCCAAGATCTCCTGAGGGGCGGGGAGCTGTTTTTT
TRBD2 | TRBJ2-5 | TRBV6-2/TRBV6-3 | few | CASVTSGQETQYF | TGTGCCAGCGTAACTAGCGGACAAGAGACCCAGTACTTC
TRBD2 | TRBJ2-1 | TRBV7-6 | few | CASSRGLAGTNSYNEQFF | TGTGCCAGCAGCCGGGGACTAGCGGGAACTAACTCCTACAATGAGCAGTTCTTC
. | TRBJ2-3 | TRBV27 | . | CASRLDRPGADTQYF | TGTGCCAGCAGGTTAGACAGGCCTGGGGCAGATACGCAGTATTTT
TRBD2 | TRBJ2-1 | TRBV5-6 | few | CASSFRRESSYNEQFF | TGTGCCAGCAGCTTTAGGCGGGAGAGCTCCTACAATGAGCAGTTCTTC
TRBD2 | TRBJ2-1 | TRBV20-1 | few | CSAPGTSGSGNEQFF | TGCAGTGCGCCCGGGACTAGCGGGAGTGGTAATGAGCAGTTCTTC